This is a list of T cell receptor beta chains from one sample in a study of a mutant IDH1 vaccine in newly diagnosed glioma. Their recognized antigens are unknown. Data came from immunoSEQ multiplex PCR; TCRdb stores just in-frame clones and leaves some out. The sample includes about 58,000 clones, around 81% of them seen just once. Sample: PBMCs, taken from a glioma patient whose treatment included an IDH1 peptide vaccine. Every receptor here comes from a man aged 40-49 years with glioma. Both conserved end residues are part of each CDR3. The order of the fields is D gene, clone size, CDR3 length, V gene, J gene, CDR3 protein, CDR3 DNA. The D gene is left open where the match is weak. The size of a clone is reported for some rows only, either as once, few or many, or as a class for expanded clones.

-	-	15	TRBV19	TRBJ1-1	CASSLKDSLNTEAFF	TGTGCCAGTAGTCTCAAGGACAGCCTGAACACTGAAGCTTTCTTT
-	-	14	TRBV28	TRBJ2-7	CASRPTGPHYEQYF	TGTGCCAGCAGGCCAACAGGTCCCCACTACGAGCAGTACTTC
-	-	17	TRBV4-3	TRBJ1-3	CASSQDLRGYSGNTIYF	TGCGCCAGCAGCCAAGATCTAAGGGGGTACTCTGGAAACACCATATATTTT
-	-	13	TRBV5-1	TRBJ2-7	CASSWTASYEQYF	TGCGCCAGCAGCTGGACAGCCTCCTACGAGCAGTACTTC
TRBD1	-	18	TRBV7-2	TRBJ2-1	CASSSQNRGRLNYNEQFF	TGTGCCAGCAGCTCACAAAACAGGGGGCGTTTGAATTACAATGAGCAGTTCTTC
TRBD1	-	14	TRBV9	TRBJ2-7	CASSAGTGAGEQYF	TGTGCCAGCAGCGCCGGGACAGGGGCAGGCGAGCAGTACTTC
-	-	13	TRBV25-1	TRBJ1-1	CASSRTGNTEAFF	TGTGCCAGCTCAAGGACGGGGAACACTGAAGCTTTCTTT
-	-	16	TRBV5-5	TRBJ2-3	CASNQHIGSSTDTQYF	TGTGCCAGCAACCAACATATCGGTTCGAGCACAGATACGCAGTATTTT
TRBD2	once	14	TRBV7-2	TRBJ2-5	CASSPGLVKETQYF	TGTGCCAGCAGTCCGGGACTAGTAAAAGAGACCCAGTACTTC
-	once	13	TRBV2	TRBJ2-7	CASSDREYHEQYF	TGTGCCAGCAGTGACAGGGAATACCACGAGCAGTACTTC